The entry below describes one T cell receptor (beta chain). Its antigen is undetermined. This sample is part of a study of shared clonotypes between healthy human individuals. Original processing notes: As immunoSEQ supplied junction-only sequences (without quality scores), filtering differed. The data were produced by immunoSEQ multiplex PCR, yet TCRdb's version contains in-frame clones alone and is incomplete. For V, J and clone size, that table is used; D and trimming come from the DNA. Altogether approximately 1,000,000 clones are present, around 78% being singletons, with the ten largest covering 0.52%. General study points: Clonotype sharing levels among donors were expected to vary with sequencing depth.

CDR3 length: 14 residues. Deletions cut 5 bases from V and 2 bases from J, with 10 bases between. The germline V gene encodes CDR1 MNHNY and CDR2 SVGAGI (reference sequence). The specimen sequenced was memory CD4+ T cells from PBMCs. Subset described: CD45RA-negative fraction. The V gene is TRBV6-6, the J gene TRBJ1-5; possible D gene TRBD1, 5 bases. This clonotype originated in a man between 18 and 29 years old in good health. Some clones in this sample may be carry-over from other donors' samples. The CDR3: CASSAGSGNQPQHF. As DNA, the CDR3 is TGTGCCAGCAGTGCAGGGAGTGGCAATCAGCCCCAGCATTTT.